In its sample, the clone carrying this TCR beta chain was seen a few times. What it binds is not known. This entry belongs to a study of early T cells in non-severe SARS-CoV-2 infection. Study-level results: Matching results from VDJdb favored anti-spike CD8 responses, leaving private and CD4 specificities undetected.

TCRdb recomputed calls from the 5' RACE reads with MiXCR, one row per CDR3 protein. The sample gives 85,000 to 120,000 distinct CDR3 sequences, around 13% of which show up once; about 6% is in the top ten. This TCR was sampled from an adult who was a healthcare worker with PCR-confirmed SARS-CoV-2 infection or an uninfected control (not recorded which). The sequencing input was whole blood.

CDR3 bases: TGTGCCAGCAGTGGCAGGGGAGGGGGCACAGATACGCAGTATTTT. Translated: CASSGRGGGTDTQYF. The rearrangement joins TRBV2 to TRBJ2-3; D is possibly TRBD2 (7 bases). V lost 4 bases to trimming and J lost 1 base, with 12 bases between them. The germline CDR1 and CDR2 sequences are SNHLY and FYNNEI. CDR3 size: 15 residues.